This section outlines one T cell receptor (beta chain) sequence together with its context. The CDR3 is 13 residues long. Germline CDR1 MGHRA, CDR2 YSYEKL. Trimming took off 0 bases at V and 6 bases at J, with 8 bases between the two ends. This sample was taken from a study of blood T cell repertoires in COVID-19. Study context: The origin of the acute and convalescent COVID-19 samples was the United States, Italy and Spain. Sources were T cells, B-cell-depleted T cells, or PBMCs; the material itself was cDNA or gDNA.

In the authors' methods: Reference gene primers were amplified, and this amplification served to estimate nucleated cell counts. Only in-frame clones appear in the TCRdb table, and some are missing; sequencing was by immunoSEQ multiplex PCR. D and trimming were read from the DNA, whereas the V and J calls and clone size are those reported in that table. The sample shows 100,000 to 150,000 clones, roughly 80% of them seen only once. The genes are TRBV4-1 and TRBJ1-1, with D uncertain. Material for sequencing was peripheral blood. The sequence was obtained from an older woman with acute or convalescent COVID-19. For the CDR3, the DNA is TGCGCCAGCAGCCAAGATTACTCTTCTGAAGCTTTCTTT. It yields the protein CASSQDYSSEAFF.